Given below is one T cell receptor (beta chain) in context. Its antigen is unidentified. The CDR3 covers 14 residues. Trimming shortened V by 6 bases and J by 11 bases, and 21 bases separated the two germline ends. These data come from a study of blood T cells in healthy people across ages. The study's findings and limits: Nothing was known about donor CMV status, and this possibly confounded expanded clonotype changes. Observed TCR beta diversity showed a strong correlation with the percentage of naive T cells as measured by flow cytometry.

Then a second PCR, running about 6 to 12 cycles, was carried out with a sample-barcoded 5' primer and a J-beta primer mix. In TCRdb, the 5' RACE reads were re-called with MiXCR into one record per CDR3 protein. The data hold approximately 2,000,000 distinct CDR3 sequences, with approximately 40% observed a single time. Peripheral blood was drawn, around 9.3 milliliters per donor. The clonotype was recovered from a human donor in good health. Sample: blood. The chain uses TRBV12-3 or TRBV12-4 and TRBJ2-3, with D perhaps TRBD1 or TRBD2 (5 bases each). The CDR3 reads CASRPGRRTDVQYF. In DNA form, the CDR3 reads TGTGCCAGCAGGCCGGGACGGAGAACAGATGTGCAGTATTTT.